The present TCR beta chain was sequenced within a study of cytomegalovirus exposure and HLA in healthy donors. General observations from the study: Testing in vitro showed a few CMV-associated chains specific for CMV antigens.

For this clone: Its matching antigen is unknown.

Assay: immunoSEQ multiplex PCR; the TCRdb copy retains only in-frame clones and omits some. This table has fewer than 120,000 clones, around nine tenths appearing once. J was trimmed by 3 bases and V by 7 bases; bases with no gene match: 14. The germline CDR1 and CDR2 sequences are MNHEY and SMNVEV (reference sequence). There are 17 residues in the CDR3. This receptor was identified in a young woman in good health and CMV-seropositive. Sequenced sample: PBMCs. The genes are TRBV27 and TRBJ2-5; TRBD1 matches 10 bases. The CDR3 is CASKSHWTGGMEETQYF. The CDR3 coding sequence is TGTGCCAGCAAATCGCATTGGACAGGGGGAATGGAAGAGACCCAGTACTTC.